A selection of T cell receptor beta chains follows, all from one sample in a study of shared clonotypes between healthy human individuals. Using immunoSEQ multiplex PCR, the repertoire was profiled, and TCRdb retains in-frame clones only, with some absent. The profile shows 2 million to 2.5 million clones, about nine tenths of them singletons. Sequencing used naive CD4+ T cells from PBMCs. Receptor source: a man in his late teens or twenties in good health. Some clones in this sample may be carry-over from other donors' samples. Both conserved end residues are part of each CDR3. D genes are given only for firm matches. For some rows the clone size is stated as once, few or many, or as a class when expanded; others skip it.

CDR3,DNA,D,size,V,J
CASSLQVQATGELFF,TGTGCCAGCAGTTTACAGGTTCAAGCCACCGGGGAGCTGTTTTTT,NA,once,TRBV28,TRBJ2-2
CASGSRTNFGAFF,TGTGCCAGCGGATCGCGAACTAACTTCGGAGCTTTCTTT,NA,NA,TRBV28,TRBJ1-1
CASSSGGGGTGADTQYF,TGCGCCAGCAGCTCCGGCGGTGGCGGGACGGGGGCAGATACGCAGTATTTT,NA,NA,TRBV5-1,TRBJ2-3
CASSFQAYSDTQYF,TGTGCCAGCAGCTTTCAGGCGTATTCAGATACGCAGTATTTT,NA,NA,TRBV11-1,TRBJ2-3
CASSIARVNTEAFF,TGTGCCAGTAGTATAGCGAGGGTGAACACTGAAGCTTTCTTT,NA,few,TRBV19,TRBJ1-1
CASSYLRTGGYEQYF,TGTGCCAGCAGTTACTTGCGGACAGGTGGCTACGAGCAGTACTTC,TRBD1,once,TRBV6-5,TRBJ2-7
CASSLGYNEKLFF,TGCGCCAGCAGCTTGGGTTATAATGAAAAACTGTTTTTT,NA,NA,TRBV5-1,TRBJ1-4
CASSVGGASGRMRRTDTQYF,TGTGCCAGCAGCGTAGGGGGGGCTAGCGGGAGAATGCGGCGCACAGATACGCAGTATTTT,TRBD2,NA,TRBV9,TRBJ2-3
CSAHTGVAQYF,TGCAGTGCTCATACAGGGGTCGCGCAGTACTTC,TRBD1,NA,TRBV20-1,TRBJ2-7
CASSYDLAPEETQYF,TGTGCCAGCAGTTACGATTTAGCACCCGAGGAGACCCAGTACTTC,NA,NA,TRBV6-6,TRBJ2-5
CASSSTYEQYF,TGTGCCAGCAGCTCGACGTACGAGCAGTACTTC,NA,once,TRBV11-1,TRBJ2-7
CASSPRLDRDGTEAFF,TGTGCCAGCTCACCACGACTTGACAGAGATGGCACTGAAGCTTTCTTT,NA,NA,TRBV18,TRBJ1-1
CSVEGVSKNIQYF,TGCAGCGTTGAAGGTGTTAGTAAAAACATTCAGTACTTC,NA,NA,TRBV29-1,TRBJ2-4
CASSFRPGSYEKLFF,TGTGCCAGCAGTTTCAGGCCCGGCAGCTATGAAAAACTGTTTTTT,NA,NA,TRBV27,TRBJ1-4
CASRARGQETQYF,TGTGCCAGCAGGGCCCGGGGGCAAGAGACCCAGTACTTC,NA,NA,TRBV27,TRBJ2-5
CASSYQGVHYGYTF,TGTGCCAGCAGTTATCAGGGGGTTCACTATGGCTACACCTTC,TRBD1,NA,TRBV5-8,TRBJ1-2
CASSFSSGSFPDTQYF,TGTGCCAGTAGTTTCTCTAGCGGGAGTTTCCCAGATACGCAGTATTTT,TRBD2,once,TRBV19,TRBJ2-3
CASSPTRDRSYGYTF,TGTGCCAGCAGCCCCACCCGAGACAGGTCATATGGCTACACCTTC,NA,NA,TRBV7-9,TRBJ1-2
CASSHKGSGELFF,TGTGCCAGCAGCCATAAGGGGTCCGGGGAGCTGTTTTTT,NA,NA,TRBV28,TRBJ2-2
CSGRTGHEQYF,TGCAGCGGGAGGACAGGACACGAGCAGTACTTC,TRBD1,NA,TRBV29-1,TRBJ2-7
CASSYSNSGDYGYTF,TGTGCCAGCAGTTACTCGAATTCGGGGGACTATGGCTACACCTTC,NA,NA,TRBV6-6,TRBJ1-2
CASSQDGRAEQFF,TGCGCCAGCAGCCAAGATGGGCGGGCTGAGCAGTTCTTC,NA,NA,TRBV4-1,TRBJ2-1
CASSLAPGQGTDTQYF,TGTGCCAGCAGCTTAGCGCCGGGACAGGGCACAGATACGCAGTATTTT,TRBD1,NA,TRBV7-9,TRBJ2-3
CASSLFEGCSF,TGTGCCAGCAGCTTGTTCGAAGGCTGTTCTTTT,NA,few,TRBV11-2,TRBJ1-1